Listed below are T cell receptor beta chains from one sample, sequenced in a study of control samples from healthy donors and cancer patients. Produced via immunoSEQ multiplex PCR; TCRdb's table is partial and in-frame only. The data contain 150,000 to 200,000 clones, 92% of them seen just once; the ten biggest clones take up 0.65% to 0.85%. Sequencing used blood. The receptors here all came from a woman under 40 in good health. CDR3s include the opening cysteine and the closing phenylalanine or tryptophan. Fields, in order: J gene, clone size, V gene, D gene, CDR3 protein, CDR3 DNA. D genes are given only for firm matches. Size is stated for part of the rows, as once, few or many counts, or as a class when the clone is expanded.

TRBJ2-3 few TRBV6-4 TRBD2 CASSERAPLAGLTDTQYF TGTGCCAGCAGTGAAAGGGCCCCACTAGCGGGACTCACAGATACGCAGTATTTT
TRBJ2-3 NA TRBV5-4 TRBD2 CASSLAGLAADTQYF TGTGCCAGCAGCTTGGCGGGACTAGCGGCAGATACGCAGTATTTT
TRBJ2-1 NA TRBV13 NA CASSLAGWDYNEQFF TGTGCCAGCAGCTTGGCAGGGTGGGACTACAATGAGCAGTTCTTC
TRBJ1-1 NA TRBV14 NA CASSAPGTANTEAFF TGTGCCAGCAGCGCCCCCGGGACGGCGAACACTGAAGCTTTCTTT
TRBJ2-1 NA TRBV9 NA CASNLRGTGGEQFF TGTGCCAGCAACCTAAGAGGGACTGGAGGGGAGCAGTTCTTC
TRBJ2-7 NA TRBV7-8 NA CASSLDAGNEQYF TGTGCCAGCAGCTTAGACGCGGGGAACGAGCAGTACTTC
TRBJ1-1 NA TRBV29-1 NA CSVDGGGGSTEAFF TGCAGCGTTGATGGCGGGGGAGGAAGCACTGAAGCTTTCTTT
TRBJ1-5 NA TRBV9 TRBD1 CASSGQGGDQPQHF TGTGCCAGCAGCGGACAGGGAGGGGATCAGCCCCAGCATTTT
TRBJ1-5 once TRBV12-5 NA CASGLGLSAVNQPQHF TGTGCTAGTGGTTTGGGGCTATCAGCCGTAAATCAGCCCCAGCATTTT
TRBJ2-1 NA TRBV7-3 NA CASSHPGGSNEQFF TGTGCCAGCAGCCATCCAGGAGGAAGCAATGAGCAGTTCTTC
TRBJ2-1 NA TRBV30 NA CAWSLTGRNEQFF TGTGCCTGGAGTTTAACAGGGAGAAATGAGCAGTTCTTC
TRBJ1-3 NA TRBV12-3/TRBV12-4 NA CASSLGGGTTIYF TGTGCCAGCAGTTTAGGGGGGGGAACCACCATATATTTT
TRBJ1-5 NA TRBV6-5 NA CASIASADQPQHF TGTGCCAGCATAGCTTCCGCGGATCAGCCCCAGCATTTT
TRBJ1-6 NA TRBV7-2 NA CASSEGLPGHVNSPLHF TGTGCCAGCAGCGAAGGCCTACCGGGACACGTTAATTCACCCCTCCACTTT
TRBJ2-7 NA TRBV3-1/TRBV3-2 NA CASSQGALGYEQYF TGTGCCAGCAGCCAGGGGGCATTGGGGTACGAGCAGTACTTC
TRBJ1-6 few TRBV18 NA CASSPLEGPPQSPLHF TGTGCCAGCTCACCACTGGAGGGACCGCCACAATCACCCCTCCACTTT
TRBJ2-1 NA TRBV27 TRBD1 CASSHTGQGRRNEQFF TGTGCCAGCAGTCATACGGGACAGGGTCGAAGGAATGAGCAGTTCTTC
TRBJ2-5 NA TRBV9 NA CASSLWDLDETQYF TGTGCCAGCAGCTTATGGGACTTGGACGAGACCCAGTACTTC
TRBJ2-1 NA TRBV9 TRBD2 CASSVIPAGVYNEQFF TGTGCCAGCAGCGTTATTCCAGCGGGAGTCTACAATGAGCAGTTCTTC
TRBJ1-4 NA TRBV30 TRBD1 CAWRNAGGDEKLFF TGTGCCTGGAGAAACGCAGGGGGCGATGAAAAACTGTTTTTT
TRBJ2-3 NA TRBV10-3 TRBD1 CAISAGQGGDPTSTDTQYF TGTGCCATCAGTGCCGGACAGGGGGGTGACCCGACGTCCACAGATACGCAGTATTTT
TRBJ1-1 few TRBV6-2/TRBV6-3 TRBD1 CASSYGGTGNTEAFF TGTGCCAGCAGTTACGGCGGGACAGGGAACACTGAAGCTTTCTTT
TRBJ2-7 NA TRBV4-1 TRBD1 CASSQQTGAYEQYF TGCGCCAGCAGCCAACAAACAGGGGCCTACGAGCAGTACTTC
TRBJ1-3 NA TRBV6-5 NA CASRLSTGNTIYF TGTGCCAGCAGGCTCTCGACTGGAAACACCATATATTTT
TRBJ1-1 NA TRBV28 NA CAAKTTRRGGRNTEAFF TGTGCCGCTAAAACTACCCGGCGAGGAGGGCGAAACACTGAAGCTTTCTTT
TRBJ2-5 once TRBV9 TRBD2 CASSPRTSGRTQYF TGTGCCAGCAGCCCCCGGACTAGCGGGAGGACCCAGTACTTC
TRBJ1-4 NA TRBV9 TRBD1 CASSGTGGEGKLFF TGTGCCAGCAGCGGCACAGGGGGCGAGGGAAAACTGTTTTTT
TRBJ1-1 NA TRBV5-5 TRBD1 CASSFNTGEYTEAFF TGTGCCAGCAGCTTTAATACAGGGGAGTACACTGAAGCTTTCTTT
TRBJ2-1 NA TRBV30 NA CAWSLGAPNQFF TGTGCCTGGAGTCTCGGGGCCCCCAACCAGTTCTTC
TRBJ2-7 NA TRBV6-5 NA CASSYSSGLSYEQYF TGTGCCAGCAGTTACTCCAGTGGACTCTCCTACGAGCAGTACTTC
TRBJ1-5 NA TRBV2 NA CASKGLVSNQPQHF TGTGCCAGCAAAGGGCTCGTTAGCAATCAGCCCCAGCATTTT
TRBJ2-2 few TRBV5-1 NA CASSETSSGELFF TGCGCCAGCAGCGAGACTAGTTCCGGGGAGCTGTTTTTT
TRBJ2-3 few TRBV7-3 NA CASSLQGLSTQYF TGTGCCAGCAGCTTACAAGGACTTTCTACGCAGTATTTT
TRBJ2-7 NA TRBV12-5 TRBD2 CASGLVLTGLAGGVKRNEQYF TGTGCTAGTGGTTTGGTGCTAACGGGTCTAGCGGGGGGGGTGAAGAGAAACGAGCAGTACTTC
TRBJ2-3 NA TRBV5-5 TRBD2 CASSSHGRASTDTQYF TGTGCCAGCAGCTCCCACGGGAGGGCTAGCACAGATACGCAGTATTTT
TRBJ2-1 NA TRBV6-5 TRBD2 CASSYSWGGAYNEQFF TGTGCCAGCAGTTACTCGTGGGGGGGAGCGTACAATGAGCAGTTCTTC
TRBJ2-2 NA TRBV3-1/TRBV3-2 TRBD2 CASSQGLAATGELFF TGTGCCAGCAGCCAAGGGCTAGCGGCCACCGGGGAGCTGTTTTTT
TRBJ2-1 NA TRBV18 NA CASSPVAADEQFF TGTGCCAGCTCACCTGTCGCGGCGGATGAGCAGTTCTTC
TRBJ1-6 NA TRBV27 NA CASSLLDTSSYNSPLHF TGTGCCAGCAGTTTATTGGACACGAGCTCCTATAATTCACCCCTCCACTTT
TRBJ1-2 NA TRBV12-3/TRBV12-4 NA CASSFPFTF TGTGCCAGCAGTTTCCCGTTCACCTTC
TRBJ2-3 NA TRBV19 TRBD1 CASSRTGSDTQYF TGTGCCAGTAGTAGGACAGGGTCCGATACGCAGTATTTT
TRBJ2-6 NA TRBV2 NA CASLFEGAGANVLTF TGTGCCAGCCTTTTTGAGGGAGCTGGGGCCAACGTCCTGACTTTC
TRBJ2-1 NA TRBV19 NA CASRHGSEIEGEQFF TGTGCCAGTAGACACGGGAGCGAAATAGAGGGTGAGCAGTTCTTC
TRBJ2-1 NA TRBV4-3 NA CASSHDGYNEQFF TGCGCCAGCAGCCACGACGGATACAATGAGCAGTTCTTC
TRBJ2-7 NA TRBV6-5 NA CASSYSPRTSYEQYF TGTGCCAGCAGTTACTCACCGAGGACCTCCTACGAGCAGTACTTC
TRBJ2-1 NA TRBV10-1 NA CASSGGGQGPYNEQFF TGCGCCAGCAGTGGGGGGGGGCAGGGGCCCTACAATGAGCAGTTCTTC
TRBJ2-1 NA TRBV6-5 TRBD1 CASSYGTGANEQFF TGTGCCAGCAGTTACGGGACAGGGGCCAATGAGCAGTTCTTC
TRBJ2-5 NA TRBV9 NA CASSVQGGDGETQYF TGTGCCAGCAGCGTTCAAGGGGGGGACGGCGAGACCCAGTACTTC
TRBJ1-2 NA TRBV5-1 NA CASSLTDYSPRTLGYTF TGCGCCAGCAGCTTGACCGACTACAGTCCCAGGACGCTCGGCTACACCTTC